The 20 T cell receptor beta chains below were found in one sample sequenced in a study of T cells in Graves' hyperthyroidism and ophthalmopathy (dated by TCRdb to between 2018 and 2021). Library construction relied on multiplex PCR. Sequencing was performed on an Illumina HiSeq 2000. TCR beta CDR3 regions were amplified from RNA transcripts. The first round of RT-PCR for the TCR CDR3 was performed with the HTBI primer set and the Qiagen OneStep RT-PCR kit. The public reads were reprocessed in TCRdb via fastp at Q25 and MiXCR, keeping in-frame beta chains. Rows are combined by CDR3 protein, so each entry shows the most common genes and DNA. The sample includes over 120,000 distinct CDR3 sequences, with around 21% observed a single time. The ten largest clones add up to around two thirds of the sample. Sequenced material: blood. Receptor source: a woman between 50 and 59 years old with Graves' hyperthyroidism that later progressed to Graves' ophthalmopathy.

This clonotype was seen ten or more times. The V and J genes are TRBV12-3 or TRBV12-4 and TRBJ1-5, with TRBD1 matching over 7 bases. The CDR3 length is 13 residues. J was trimmed by 7 bases and V by 5 bases; bases with no gene match: 5. CDR3 bases: TGTGCCAGCAGTGGGACAGTTCAGCAGCCCCAGCATTTT. As protein: CASSGTVQQPQHF.

Ten or more counts support this clonotype. The V call is TRBV7-3, the J call TRBJ1-2; D might be TRBD1 (5 bases). This CDR3 comprises 14 residues. Germline CDR1 and CDR2: SGHTA and FQGTGA. Trimming left V 2 bases short and J 7 bases short, with 14 bases between. CDR3 loop: CASSLSGGVSGYTF. The CDR3 region has the DNA TGTGCCAGCAGCTTATCGGGGGGAGTTAGTGGCTACACCTTC.

The J gene is TRBJ2-7, the V gene TRBV20-1; D might be TRBD2 (5 bases). Between the trimmed V and J ends, which lost 3 bases and 7 bases, there was a span of 10 bases. Germline CDR1 is DFQATT and CDR2 is SNEGSKA (reference sequence). This CDR3 has 11 residues. The CDR3 DNA is TGCAGTGCTAGTTCCGGGAATGAGCAGTACGTC. This translates into CSASSGNEQYV.

The chain employs TRBV5-1 and TRBJ1-2; 10 bases match TRBD1. The CDR3 consists of 14 residues. The germline CDR1 and CDR2 sequences are SGHRS and YFSETQ. V lost 4 bases to trimming and J lost 8 bases; unmatched junction nucleotides: 8. The CDR3 DNA sequence: TGCGCCAGCAGCGTTTCCGGGACAGGGGACGGCTACACCTTC. Translation gives CASSVSGTGDGYTF.

As to this clonotype: This may be a read error: a much more frequent sequence differs by one nucleotide. The chain carries TRBV7-2 and TRBJ2-1, with D perhaps TRBD2 (6 bases). The germline CDR1 and CDR2 sequences are SGHTA and FQGNSA. This CDR3 has 13 amino acids. V was trimmed by 5 bases and J by 9 bases, leaving 14 bases between them. The CDR3 region has the DNA TGTGCCAGCAGCACACGCTCCGGGGGTGAGCAGTTCTTC. It is translated as CASSTRSGGEQFF.

This clonotype has more than one count but fewer than ten. The chain links TRBV6-2 or TRBV6-3 to TRBJ1-5; D remains unclear. Trimming removed 3 bases at V and 0 bases at J, with 9 bases between. The CDR3 runs 15 residues. The germline V gene has CDR1 MNHEY and CDR2 SVGEGT. The DNA of the CDR3 is TGTGCCAGCAGTTATGGCAGAATTAGCAATCAGCCCCAGCATTTT. This translates into CASSYGRISNQPQHF.

The table lists this clonotype with many counts. This chain links TRBV7-8 with TRBJ1-5; 7 bases align to TRBD1. The CDR3 runs 14 residues. Germline loops: CDR1 SGHVS, CDR2 FQNEAQ. V was pared by 5 bases and J by 2 bases, with 3 bases of the junction left unmatched. CDR3 sequence: CASSHGTGNQPQHF. In nucleotides, the CDR3 is TGTGCCAGCAGCCATGGGACAGGCAATCAGCCCCAGCATTTT.

This clonotype showed up many times. This chain connects TRBV18 to TRBJ2-7; no firm D call. Between the trimmed V and J ends, which lost 0 bases and 5 bases, there was a span of 14 bases. The CDR3 is made up of 15 amino acids. CDR1 KGHSH and CDR2 LQKENI come from the germline V gene. CDR3 sequence reads: CASSPPERPYHEQYF. As DNA, the CDR3 is TGTGCCAGCTCACCACCGGAAAGACCCTACCACGAGCAGTACTTC.

This clonotype was seen ten or more times. This chain links TRBV2 with TRBJ1-1; D gene uncertain. Germline V lookup: CDR1 SNHLY, CDR2 FYNNEI. The V gene lost 2 bases and the J gene lost 1 base, with 8 bases spanning the gap. The CDR3 contains 14 residues. CDR3 residues: CASSERARNTEAFF. Here the CDR3 DNA reads TGTGCCAGCAGTGAAAGGGCGCGGAACACTGAAGCTTTCTTT.

This clonotype was detected many times. V and J are TRBV3-1 and TRBJ1-1; 7 bases map to TRBD1. The V segment lost 1 base and the J segment 4 bases; nucleotides outside the gene matches: 9. CDR3 length: 16 amino acids. Germline V lookup: CDR1 LGHDT, CDR2 YNNKEL (reference sequence). CDR3 nucleotide sequence: TGTGCCAGCAGCCAAGGGCAGGGGGTTCAGGGCACTGAAGCTTTCTTT. It translates to CASSQGQGVQGTEAFF.

This clonotype was counted between two and nine times. The chain's CDR3 is CSARDGEGRMGTQYF. The CDR3 DNA is TGCAGTGCTAGAGATGGGGAGGGCCGGATGGGGACCCAGTACTTC. The chain is built from TRBV20-1 and TRBJ2-5, with 7 nucleotides matching TRBD2. The junction had 11 bases not matched to a gene; V was cut back by 0 bases and J by 7 bases. The CDR3 sequence is 15 residues long. Per the germline V gene, CDR1 is DFQATT and CDR2 is SNEGSKA (reference sequence).

This clonotype was detected ten times or more. This chain joins TRBV18 and TRBJ2-1, with 11 bases identical to TRBD2. With 2 bases clipped from V and 7 bases from J, the junction kept 7 bases outside the gene matches. The CDR3 consists of 16 residues. CDR1 and CDR2 from the germline V gene are KGHSH and LQKENI. The CDR3 here is CASSPTRGLAANEQFF. The CDR3 coding sequence is TGTGCCAGCTCACCAACTAGGGGACTAGCGGCTAATGAGCAGTTCTTC.

This sequence joins TRBV28 and TRBJ1-5, with D possibly matching TRBD1 (5 bases). Between the trimmed V and J ends, which lost 3 bases and 3 bases, there was a span of 18 bases. The CDR3 contains 17 residues. Germline V gene lookup returns CDR1 MDHEN and CDR2 SYDVKM. This CDR3 reads CASSLGKGMGYNQPQHF. Here the CDR3 DNA reads TGTGCCAGCAGTTTGGGAAAGGGGATGGGTTACAATCAGCCCCAGCATTTT.

In the case of this clonotype: This clone may be a read error of a much larger clone one base away. The rearrangement links TRBV20-1 to TRBJ1-1, with D unresolved. CDR1 and CDR2 (germline): DFQATT, SNEGSKA (reference sequence). The CDR3 is made up of 12 amino acids. The DNA of the CDR3 is TGCAATGCTAGGAGCGGGAGGACTGAAGCTTTCTTT. Amino acids: CNARSGRTEAFF.

This clonotype came up many times. V gene TRBV28 combines with J gene TRBJ2-7; D is perhaps TRBD1 (6 bases). The CDR3 consists of 14 residues. With 4 bases removed from V and 6 bases from J, the gap between germline ends came to 16 bases. Germline V gene lookup returns CDR1 MDHEN and CDR2 SYDVKM. DNA for the CDR3: TGTGCCAGCAGTTACAGGGCTAGTGGTGCCGAGCAGTACTTC. It is translated as CASSYRASGAEQYF. The full variable domain, rest sourced from reference TRBV28 and TRBJ2-7, is DVKVTQSSRYLVKRTGEKVFLECVQDMDHENMFWYRQDPGLGLRLIYFSYDVKMKEKGDIPEGYSVSREKKERFSLILESASTNQTSMYLCASSYRASGAEQYFGPGTRLTVT.

This clonotype was detected many times. The V and J genes are TRBV2 and TRBJ1-5; TRBD1 agrees at 10 bases. Germline CDR1 reads SNHLY; CDR2 reads FYNNEI. V gave up 6 bases and J gave up 5 bases; unmatched junction bases: 4. This CDR3 is 14 amino acids long. Written as DNA, the CDR3 is TGTGCCAGCAGACCCGGGACAGGGGATCAGCCCCAGCATTTT. Its protein is CASRPGTGDQPQHF.

This clonotype was counted a few times. The genes are TRBV6-1 and TRBJ1-5; maybe TRBD1 (5 bases). Germline V CDR1 and CDR2: MNHNS, SASEGT. The CDR3 is 14 amino acids. V lost 10 bases to trimming and J lost 0 bases, with 13 bases between them. Here the CDR3 reads CATRQFNSNQPQHF. The DNA for the CDR3 is TGTGCCACCCGACAGTTCAATAGCAATCAGCCCCAGCATTTT.

The V gene is TRBV6-5, the J gene TRBJ1-2; perhaps TRBD1 as D (6 bases). Germline CDR1 and CDR2: MNHEY and SVGAGI. This CDR3 contains 16 residues. V gave up 5 bases and J gave up 2 bases, with 18 bases separating them. The CDR3 DNA follows: TGTGCCAGCAGTCCTTGGAAGGGGGACATAAACTATGGCTACACCTTC. As protein: CASSPWKGDINYGYTF.

This clonotype was seen at least ten times. Here the CDR3 reads CSARTGSRDGYTF. The DNA of the CDR3 is TGCAGCGCCCGGACAGGTTCTCGAGATGGCTACACCTTC. This chain uses TRBV29-1 with TRBJ1-2; 7 nucleotides line up with TRBD1. The length of the CDR3 is 13 residues. Losses at the gene ends were 7 bases for V and 6 bases for J; bases not matched to a gene: 11. CDR1 SQVTM and CDR2 ANQGSEA come from the germline V gene.

In this sample, this clonotype turned up many times. J is TRBJ2-7 and V is TRBV5-1, with D perhaps matching TRBD2 (6 bases). Germline CDR1 and CDR2: SGHRS and YFSETQ. CDR3 length: 15 residues. Trimming stripped 0 bases from V and 5 bases from J, with 15 bases between. CDR3 sequence: CASSLVAPGAHEQYF. The CDR3 nucleotides are TGCGCCAGCAGCTTGGTGGCTCCGGGAGCTCACGAGCAGTACTTC.